These 32 T cell receptor beta chains share one sample of origin, sequenced in a study of lymphopenia after photon versus proton radiotherapy. Libraries were prepared by immunoSEQ multiplex PCR; TCRdb keeps only in-frame clonotypes and omits some of them. The sample holds around 25,000 clones, about 88% seen once. This sample comprised peripheral blood, obtained from a patient treated with photon-based radiotherapy. The receptors were sampled from a woman in her forties or fifties with cholangiocarcinoma.

The rearrangement joins TRBV7-2 to TRBJ2-7; D is ambiguous. V was pared by 1 base and J by 3 bases, with 10 bases between. The germline V gene encodes CDR1 SGHTA and CDR2 FQGNSA. The CDR3 loop spans 14 amino acids. The CDR3, as DNA: TGTGCCAGCAGCTTAGAGAGTTTTAACTACGAGCAGTACTTC. This sequence encodes CASSLESFNYEQYF.

The V call is TRBV11-2, the J call TRBJ2-7; D unclear. Germline CDR1 reads SGHAT; CDR2 reads FQNNGV. With 6 bases removed from V and 3 bases from J, the gap between germline ends came to 12 bases. There are 13 residues in the CDR3. For the CDR3, the DNA is TGTGCCAGCAGAAACCCGTGGATCTACGAGCAGTACTTC. It yields the protein CASRNPWIYEQYF.

This sequence joins TRBV4-1 and TRBJ2-1; 14 bases match TRBD2. This CDR3 contains 19 residues. Germline V gives CDR1 MGHRA, CDR2 YSYEKL. Germline trimming cut 2 bases from V and 9 bases from J; bases unmatched to any gene: 15. CDR3 coding DNA: TGCGCCAGCAGCCAAACCCCCCGCGGGACTAGCGGGGGTTGGATTGAGCAGTTCTTC. It codes for CASSQTPRGTSGGWIEQFF.

The chain employs TRBV15 and TRBJ1-1, with a possible D match to TRBD1 (6 bases). The V gene lost 5 bases and the J gene lost 8 bases, with 15 bases spanning the gap. Looked up from germline, CDR1 is LNHNV and CDR2 is YYDKDF (reference sequence). There are 13 residues in the CDR3. The CDR3 loop is CATSGRDTLEAFF. In DNA, the CDR3 is TGTGCCACCAGCGGCCGGGACACCTTAGAAGCTTTCTTT.

This chain joins TRBV19 and TRBJ1-2; D not resolved. The CDR3 is made up of 17 amino acids. Trimming left V 5 bases short and J 8 bases short, with 27 bases between. Germline V gene sequence: CDR1 LNHDA, CDR2 SQIVND (reference sequence). CDR3 region: CASSPFILRKPARGYTF. DNA of the CDR3: TGTGCCAGTAGTCCCTTCATTCTGAGGAAGCCCGCGCGGGGCTACACCTTC.

Written as DNA, the CDR3 is TGTGCCAGAAGCTTGTGGGAGGGGGCCTGTGCCACTGAAGCTTTCTTT. Encoded protein: CARSLWEGACATEAFF. This chain joins TRBV5-3 and TRBJ1-1; 7 bases line up with TRBD1. TRBV5-3 is an ORF, with its function uncertain. V was pared by 1 base and J by 4 bases, with 10 bases of the junction left unmatched. The CDR3 spans 16 residues.

The V and J genes are TRBV5-1 and TRBJ1-4; D remains ambiguous. Germline values: CDR1 SGHRS, CDR2 YFSETQ. With 0 bases removed from V and 2 bases from J, the gap between germline ends came to 11 bases. CDR3 size: 16 residues. The CDR3 loop reads CASSLGLWSTNEKLFF. DNA of the CDR3: TGCGCCAGCAGCTTGGGCCTTTGGAGCACTAATGAAAAACTGTTTTTT.

This clone was recorded a few times. This sequence joins TRBV27 and TRBJ2-7; 12 bases align to TRBD1. The germline V gene has CDR1 MNHEY and CDR2 SMNVEV (reference sequence). The CDR3 sequence is 15 residues long. V trimming: 3 bases; J trimming: 4 bases; junction bases outside the gene matches: 4. The CDR3 nucleotides read TGTGCCAGCAGTTTCGGGACAGGGGGCGTGTACGAGCAGTACTTC. This sequence encodes CASSFGTGGVYEQYF.

This chain uses TRBV7-2 with TRBJ2-3; D unresolved. Germline loops: CDR1 SGHTA, CDR2 FQGNSA. V dropped 2 bases and J dropped 5 bases, with 8 bases sitting between them. The CDR3 is 13 residues long. The CDR3 DNA sequence: TGTGCCAGCAGCTTACAACGAGAAGATACGCAGTATTTT. Its protein is CASSLQREDTQYF. The whole variable domain, filled in from reference TRBV7-2 and TRBJ2-3, reads GAGVSQSPSNKVTEKGKDVELRCDPISGHTALYWYRQSLGQGLEFLIYFQGNSAPDKSGLPSDRFSAERTGGSVSTLTIQRTQQEDSAVYLCASSLQREDTQYFGPGTRLTVL.

In its sample, this clone was seen once. This rearrangement joins TRBV6-1 to TRBJ1-5; no reliable D call. Germline CDR1 and CDR2: MNHNS and SASEGT. CDR3 size: 14 residues. V gave up 0 bases and J gave up 6 bases, with 9 bases separating them. The CDR3 loop is CASSEAQSGQPQHF. The CDR3 DNA reads TGTGCCAGCAGTGAAGCCCAGTCGGGTCAGCCCCAGCATTTT.

CDR3 sequence reads: CASSLKYANEQFF. The CDR3 nucleotides read TGTGCCAGCAGTTTAAAATATGCCAATGAGCAGTTCTTC. The chain combines TRBV28 with TRBJ2-1; D not resolved. CDR1 and CDR2 from the germline V gene are MDHEN and SYDVKM. With 2 bases removed from V and 6 bases from J, the gap between germline ends came to 8 bases. The CDR3 has 13 amino acids.

This chain connects TRBV7-9 to TRBJ1-2; TRBD1 might be the D (6 bases). The germline V and J ends were trimmed by 8 bases and 5 bases, with 12 bases remaining between them. CDR1 and CDR2 (germline): SEHNR, FQNEAQ (reference sequence). This CDR3 region has 12 residues. The CDR3 region has the DNA TGTGCCAGCTTGGGGACATTTTATGGCTACACCTTC. This translates into CASLGTFYGYTF.

The chain is built from TRBV10-3 and TRBJ1-2; TRBD1 agrees at 7 bases. Trimming at V came to 10 bases and at J to 2 bases, leaving 4 bases not matched to a gene. The CDR3 totals 12 residues. Looked up from germline, CDR1 is ENHRY and CDR2 is SYGVKD. The CDR3 sequence is CASQTGNYGYTF. In DNA form, the CDR3 reads TGTGCCAGCCAGACAGGGAACTATGGCTACACCTTC.

This clone appeared a single time. The CDR3 DNA reads as TGTGCCAGCAGCCCCGGGACCCTCAACACCGGGGAGCTGTTTTTT. It codes for CASSPGTLNTGELFF. The chain joins TRBV14 to TRBJ2-2; D assignment may be TRBD1 or TRBD2 (5 bases each). The CDR3 extends over 15 amino acids. Germline values: CDR1 SGHDN, CDR2 FVKESK. V was clipped by 4 bases and J by 2 bases, with 11 bases between them.

V is TRBV7-9 and J is TRBJ2-5; no clear D gene. Per germline, CDR1 SEHNR and CDR2 FQNEAQ (reference sequence). The CDR3 consists of 10 residues. V gave up 3 bases and J gave up 5 bases, with 1 base separating them. In DNA, the CDR3 is TGTGCCAGCAGCTTGGAGACCCAGTACTTC. It yields the protein CASSLETQYF.

This clone has just one count. The chain employs TRBV19 and TRBJ1-2; 7 bases match TRBD1. CDR1 is LNHDA and CDR2 is SQIVND in the germline V gene (reference sequence). With 9 bases clipped from V and 2 bases from J, the junction kept 6 bases outside the gene matches. There are 13 residues in the CDR3. The CDR3 nucleotides are TGTGCCAGCGACCGGACAGGCAACTATGGCTACACCTTC. The encoded protein is CASDRTGNYGYTF.

In the case of this clone: The identical CDR3 is also encoded by other nucleotide sequences in the sample. V gene TRBV14 combines with J gene TRBJ1-6, with D perhaps TRBD1 (6 bases). The CDR3 is 16 residues long. Germline CDR1 reads SGHDN; CDR2 reads FVKESK. Trimming stripped 0 bases from V and 2 bases from J, with 8 bases between. The CDR3 here is CASSQEGGTYNSPLHF. The CDR3 DNA is TGTGCCAGCAGCCAAGAAGGGGGTACCTATAATTCACCCCTCCACTTT.

This chain joins TRBV12-2 and TRBJ1-3. TRBV12-2 counts as a pseudogene. CDR3 size: 17 residues. CDR3 DNA sequence: TGTGCAAGTCGCTTAGAACCTCTAGACCCCAGTGGAAACACCATATATTTT. This codes for CASRLEPLDPSGNTIYF.

The CDR3 sequence is CASSFRQGDEAFF. For the CDR3, the DNA is TGTGCCAGCAGTTTTCGGCAGGGGGATGAAGCTTTCTTT. V is TRBV27 and J is TRBJ1-1; 7 bases line up with TRBD1. The V gene's germline CDR1 is MNHEY and CDR2 SMNVEV (reference sequence). The CDR3 has 13 amino acids. With 3 bases clipped from V and 7 bases from J, the junction kept 5 bases outside the gene matches.

V and J are TRBV2 and TRBJ1-2; the match to TRBD1 covers 7 bases. Unmatched junction bases numbered 24, after V lost 6 bases and J lost 8 bases. The CDR3 sequence is 18 residues long. Looked up from germline, CDR1 is SNHLY and CDR2 is FYNNEI. The chain's CDR3 is CASRRTETGNVVHRGYTF. Written as DNA, the CDR3 is TGTGCCAGCAGACGGACCGAGACAGGGAACGTTGTACATCGGGGCTACACCTTC.

This chain links TRBV5-4 with TRBJ1-6; D may be TRBD1 (6 bases). The CDR3 consists of 15 residues. The V and J ends lost 4 bases and 7 bases respectively, with 15 bases between them. Looked up from germline, CDR1 is SGHNT and CDR2 is YYREEE (reference sequence). The DNA of the CDR3 is TGTGCCAGCAGCCAAAGGACAGCCCAAAATTCACCCCTCCACTTT. Translated, it gives CASSQRTAQNSPLHF.

This clone showed up just once. The chain employs TRBV2 and TRBJ2-5; D perhaps matches TRBD2 (6 bases). Germline loops: CDR1 SNHLY, CDR2 FYNNEI. This CDR3 region has 13 residues. Trimming took off 6 bases at V and 7 bases at J, with 15 bases between the two ends. In DNA form, the CDR3 reads TGTGCCAGCAGCGGGGAACTAGCAGCGACCCAGTACTTC. Amino acid sequence: CASSGELAATQYF.

The chain is built from TRBV5-6 and TRBJ1-1; D possibly corresponds to TRBD1 (5 bases). Deletions cut 4 bases from V and 6 bases from J, with 25 bases between. The CDR3 contains 17 residues. The germline V gene has CDR1 SGHDT and CDR2 YYEEEE. In DNA form, the CDR3 reads TGTGCCAGCAGCCCATTGCACCTTCATGACAGTCGGGCTGAAGCTTTCTTT. Translated: CASSPLHLHDSRAEAFF.

The CDR3 DNA reads as TGTGCCAGCAGTTCCCTGGGGAGCACAAAGTGGATCTCCTACGAGCAGTACTTC. Translating it yields CASSSLGSTKWISYEQYF. The chain carries TRBV6-7 and TRBJ2-7; maybe TRBD2 (5 bases). TRBV6-7 qualifies as an ORF whose function is uncertain. The CDR3 has 18 amino acids. V dropped 4 bases and J dropped 0 bases, with 22 bases sitting between them.

The CDR3 spells CASSAFGGSSTEAFF. The CDR3 region has the DNA TGTGCCAGCAGCGCATTCGGGGGGTCGAGCACTGAAGCTTTCTTT. V is TRBV9 and J is TRBJ1-1, with D possibly being TRBD1 (5 bases). The CDR3 has 15 amino acids. The V gene's germline CDR1 is SGDLS and CDR2 YYNGEE. Trimming removed 3 bases at V and 4 bases at J, with 16 bases between.

The chain is built from TRBV19 and TRBJ2-2; D call uncertain. Trimming cost V 6 bases and J 3 bases, with 11 bases left between them. Germline V lookup: CDR1 LNHDA, CDR2 SQIVND (reference sequence). This CDR3 contains 14 residues. The CDR3 reads CASRTDAYTGELFF. The CDR3 coding sequence is TGTGCCAGTAGGACGGACGCCTACACCGGGGAGCTGTTTTTT.

The CDR3 is CAHPARQIWSYEQYF. CDR3 coding DNA: TGTGCCCACCCCGCTCGGCAGATTTGGTCCTACGAGCAGTACTTC. V is TRBV7-5 and J is TRBJ2-7. TRBV7-5 counts as a pseudogene. The CDR3 is made up of 15 amino acids.

CDR3 nucleotide sequence: TGTGCCAGCAGCCTGTGGACCCCGAGGGAGACCCAGTACTTC. This encodes CASSLWTPRETQYF. The V and J genes are TRBV2 and TRBJ2-5; D gene unclear. The CDR3 sequence is 14 residues long. Germline V gene lookup returns CDR1 SNHLY and CDR2 FYNNEI. Trimming stripped 6 bases from V and 5 bases from J, with 16 bases between.

This clone was seen only once. The chain uses TRBV29-1 and TRBJ1-1; TRBD1 agrees at 7 bases. Germline V gene sequence: CDR1 SQVTM, CDR2 ANQGSEA. V trimming: 6 bases; J trimming: 5 bases; junction bases outside the gene matches: 6. This CDR3 is built from 12 residues. CDR3 sequence reads: CSVLKTGTEAFF. CDR3 nucleotides: TGCAGCGTCCTTAAGACAGGGACTGAAGCTTTCTTT.

The sample holds one count of this clone. The chain recombines TRBV6-5 with TRBJ2-2, with D tentatively TRBD1 (6 bases). The CDR3 contains 15 residues. Looked up from germline, CDR1 is MNHEY and CDR2 is SVGAGI. Trimming removed 5 bases at V and 4 bases at J, with 14 bases between. The CDR3 region is CASSPGTTGTGELFF. The CDR3 bases are TGTGCCAGCAGTCCCGGGACAACCGGCACCGGGGAGCTGTTTTTT.

V usage is TRBV5-1 and J usage is TRBJ2-5; D is undetermined. The CDR3 is made up of 15 amino acids. Trimming cost V 5 bases and J 3 bases, with 17 bases left between them. The germline V gene encodes CDR1 SGHRS and CDR2 YFSETQ. CDR3 residues: CASRETQMIEETQYF. The DNA of the CDR3 is TGCGCCAGCAGAGAAACACAGATGATAGAAGAGACCCAGTACTTC.

The chain recombines TRBV5-1 with TRBJ1-2, with 9 positions matching TRBD1. The CDR3 extends over 13 amino acids. Germline CDR1 reads SGHRS; CDR2 reads YFSETQ. V shed 3 bases, J shed 10 bases, and the junction held 7 bases outside the gene matches. CDR3 protein: CASSWGGQGPYTF. The CDR3 DNA sequence: TGCGCCAGCAGCTGGGGGGGACAGGGTCCCTACACCTTC.